This TCR beta chain was profiled in a study of blood T cell repertoires in COVID-19. Study-level background: Sites across the United States, Italy and Spain contributed samples from acute and convalescent COVID-19.

The V gene's germline CDR1 is SQVTM and CDR2 ANQGSEA. Germline trimming cut 7 bases from V and 7 bases from J; bases unmatched to any gene: 12. The length of the CDR3 is 16 residues. The assay was immunoSEQ multiplex PCR, and TCRdb's table has in-frame clones only and misses some. The data hold about 170,000 clones, with over 75% observed a single time. The source of this sequence is a woman aged 18-29 years who had recovered from COVID-19. The genes are TRBV29-1 and TRBJ2-1, with TRBD2 identical over 14 bases. The sample was PBMCs or T cells enriched from blood (not recorded which). CDR3 residues: CSELPPGLAGENEQFF. CDR3 bases: TGCAGCGAGCTACCACCGGGACTAGCGGGAGAAAATGAGCAGTTCTTC.